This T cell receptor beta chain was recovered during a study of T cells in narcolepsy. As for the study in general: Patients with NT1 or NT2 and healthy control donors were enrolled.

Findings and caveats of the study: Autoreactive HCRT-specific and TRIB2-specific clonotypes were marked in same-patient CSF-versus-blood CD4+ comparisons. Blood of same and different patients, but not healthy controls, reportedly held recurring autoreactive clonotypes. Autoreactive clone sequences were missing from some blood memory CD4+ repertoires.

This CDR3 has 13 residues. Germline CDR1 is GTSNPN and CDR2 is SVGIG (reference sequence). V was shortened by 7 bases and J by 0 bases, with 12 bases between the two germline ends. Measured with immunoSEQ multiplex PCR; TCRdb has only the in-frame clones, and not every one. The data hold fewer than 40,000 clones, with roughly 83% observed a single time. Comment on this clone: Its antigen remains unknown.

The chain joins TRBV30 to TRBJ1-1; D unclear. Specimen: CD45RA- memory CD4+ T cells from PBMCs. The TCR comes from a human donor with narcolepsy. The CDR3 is CAFDTQMNTEAFF. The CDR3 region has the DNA TGTGCCTTTGACACACAAATGAACACTGAAGCTTTCTTT.